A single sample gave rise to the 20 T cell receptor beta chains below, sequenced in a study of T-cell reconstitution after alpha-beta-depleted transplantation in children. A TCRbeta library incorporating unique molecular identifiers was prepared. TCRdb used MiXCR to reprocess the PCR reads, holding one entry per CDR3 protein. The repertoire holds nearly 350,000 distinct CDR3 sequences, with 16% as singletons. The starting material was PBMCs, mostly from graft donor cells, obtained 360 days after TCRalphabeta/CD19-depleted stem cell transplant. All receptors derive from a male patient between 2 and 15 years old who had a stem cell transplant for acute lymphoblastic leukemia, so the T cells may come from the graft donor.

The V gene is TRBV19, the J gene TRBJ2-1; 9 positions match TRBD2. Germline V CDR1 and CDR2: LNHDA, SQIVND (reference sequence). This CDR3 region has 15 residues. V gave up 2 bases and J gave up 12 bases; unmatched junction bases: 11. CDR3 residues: CASSILAGTAAWQFF. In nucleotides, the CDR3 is TGTGCCAGTAGTATACTAGCGGGAACGGCGGCATGGCAGTTCTTC.

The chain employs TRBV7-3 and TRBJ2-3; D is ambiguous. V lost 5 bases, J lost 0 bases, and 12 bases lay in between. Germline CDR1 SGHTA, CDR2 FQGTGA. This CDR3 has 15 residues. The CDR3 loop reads CASSGGMTSTDTQYF. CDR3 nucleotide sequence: TGTGCCAGCAGCGGTGGGATGACTAGCACAGATACGCAGTATTTT. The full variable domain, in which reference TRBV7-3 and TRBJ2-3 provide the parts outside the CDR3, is GAGVSQTPSNKVTEKGKYVELRCDPISGHTALYWYRQSLGQGPEFLIYFQGTGAADDSGLPNDRFFAVRPEGSVSTLKIQRTERGDSAVYLCASSGGMTSTDTQYFGPGTRLTVL.

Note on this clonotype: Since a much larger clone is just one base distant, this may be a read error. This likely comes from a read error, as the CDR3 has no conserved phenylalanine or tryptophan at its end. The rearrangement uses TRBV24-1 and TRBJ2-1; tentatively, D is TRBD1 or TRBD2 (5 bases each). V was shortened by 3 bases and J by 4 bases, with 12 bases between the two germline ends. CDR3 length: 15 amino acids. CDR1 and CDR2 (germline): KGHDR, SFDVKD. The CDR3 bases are TGTGCCACCAGTGATCCCGGGGCAGGTTACAATGAGCAGTTCTGC. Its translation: CATSDPGAGYNEQFC.

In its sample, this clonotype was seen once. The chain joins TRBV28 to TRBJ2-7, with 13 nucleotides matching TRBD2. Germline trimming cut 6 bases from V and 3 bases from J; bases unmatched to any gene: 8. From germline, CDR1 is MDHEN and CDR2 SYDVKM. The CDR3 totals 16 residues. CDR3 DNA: TGTGCCAGCAGCCCCCTACTAGCGGGAGGGAACTACGAGCAGTACTTC. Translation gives CASSPLLAGGNYEQYF.

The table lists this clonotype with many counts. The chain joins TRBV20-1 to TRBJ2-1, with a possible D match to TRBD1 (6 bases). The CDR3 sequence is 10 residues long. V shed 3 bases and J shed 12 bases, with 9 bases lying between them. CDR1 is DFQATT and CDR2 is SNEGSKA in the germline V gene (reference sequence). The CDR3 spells CSASRGRQFF. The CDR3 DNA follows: TGCAGTGCTAGTAGGGGGAGGCAGTTCTTC.

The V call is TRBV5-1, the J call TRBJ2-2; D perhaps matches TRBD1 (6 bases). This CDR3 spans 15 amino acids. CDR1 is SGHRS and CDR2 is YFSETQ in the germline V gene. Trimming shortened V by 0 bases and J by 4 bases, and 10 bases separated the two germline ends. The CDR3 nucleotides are TGCGCCAGCAGCTTGGACCACAGGGCCACCGGGGAGCTGTTTTTT. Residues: CASSLDHRATGELFF. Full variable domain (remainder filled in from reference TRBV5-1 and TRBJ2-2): KAGVTQTPRYLIKTRGQQVTLSCSPISGHRSVSWYQQTPGQGLQFLFEYFSETQRNKGNFPGRFSGRQFSNSRSEMNVSTLELGDSALYLCASSLDHRATGELFFGEGSRLTVL.

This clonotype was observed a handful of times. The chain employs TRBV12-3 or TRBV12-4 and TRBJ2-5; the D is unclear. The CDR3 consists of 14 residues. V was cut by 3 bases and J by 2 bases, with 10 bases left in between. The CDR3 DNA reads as TGTGCCAGCAGTTTTCCCCCCCTACAAGAGACCCAGTACTTC. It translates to CASSFPPLQETQYF.

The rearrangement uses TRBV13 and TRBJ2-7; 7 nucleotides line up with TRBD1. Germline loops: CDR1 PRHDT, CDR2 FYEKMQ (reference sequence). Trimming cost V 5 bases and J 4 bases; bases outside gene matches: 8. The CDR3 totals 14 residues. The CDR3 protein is CASSAWDRSYEQYF. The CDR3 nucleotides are TGTGCCAGCAGCGCCTGGGACAGATCTTACGAGCAGTACTTC.

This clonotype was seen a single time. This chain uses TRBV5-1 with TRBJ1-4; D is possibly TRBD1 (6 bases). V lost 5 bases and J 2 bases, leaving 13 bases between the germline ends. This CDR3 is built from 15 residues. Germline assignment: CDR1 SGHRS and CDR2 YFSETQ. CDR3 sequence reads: CASRDSLGTNEKLFF. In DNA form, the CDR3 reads TGCGCCAGCAGGGACAGCTTGGGGACTAATGAAAAACTGTTTTTT.

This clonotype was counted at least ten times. The CDR3 loop is CASSQDRGGTYEQYF. The CDR3 nucleotides read TGTGCCAGCAGTCAGGACAGGGGAGGTACCTACGAGCAGTACTTC. The chain uses TRBV12-3 or TRBV12-4 and TRBJ2-7, with 9 bases aligning to TRBD1. Trimming removed 5 bases from V and 2 bases from J; junction bases left unmatched: 7. CDR3 length: 15 amino acids.

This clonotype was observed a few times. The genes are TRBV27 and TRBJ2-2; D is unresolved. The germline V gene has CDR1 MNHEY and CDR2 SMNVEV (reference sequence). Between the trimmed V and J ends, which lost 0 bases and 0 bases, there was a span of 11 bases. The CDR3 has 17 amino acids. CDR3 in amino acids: CASSLSIQFSNTGELFF. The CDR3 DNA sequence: TGTGCCAGCAGTTTATCGATTCAGTTTTCGAACACCGGGGAGCTGTTTTTT.

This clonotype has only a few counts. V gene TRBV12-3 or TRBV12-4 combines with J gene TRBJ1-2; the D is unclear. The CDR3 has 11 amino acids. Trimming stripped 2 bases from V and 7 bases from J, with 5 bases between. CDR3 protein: CASSLRGGYTF. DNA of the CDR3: TGTGCCAGCAGTTTACGGGGTGGCTACACCTTC.

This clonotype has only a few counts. The DNA of the CDR3 is TGTGCCAGCAGCTTTCTCGAACCGGGACAGGGGAATGAAAAACTGTTTTTT. It codes for CASSFLEPGQGNEKLFF. V is TRBV7-9 and J is TRBJ1-4, with 10 bases aligning to TRBD1. CDR3 size: 17 residues. Germline V lookup: CDR1 SEHNR, CDR2 FQNEAQ (reference sequence). V shed 3 bases, J shed 5 bases, and the junction held 9 bases outside the gene matches.

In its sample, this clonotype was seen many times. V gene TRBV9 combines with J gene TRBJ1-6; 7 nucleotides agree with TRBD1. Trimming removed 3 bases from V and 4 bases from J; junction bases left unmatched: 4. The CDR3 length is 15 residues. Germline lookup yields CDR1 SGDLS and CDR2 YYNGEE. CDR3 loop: CASSGGGPYNSPLHF. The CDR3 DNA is TGTGCCAGCAGCGGAGGGGGCCCTTATAATTCACCCCTCCACTTT.

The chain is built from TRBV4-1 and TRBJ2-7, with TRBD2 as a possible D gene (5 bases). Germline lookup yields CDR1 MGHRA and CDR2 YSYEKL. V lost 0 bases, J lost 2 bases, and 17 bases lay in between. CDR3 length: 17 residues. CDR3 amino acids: CASSQEAVSGWPYEQYF. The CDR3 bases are TGCGCCAGCAGCCAAGAGGCGGTGTCGGGGTGGCCCTACGAGCAGTACTTC.

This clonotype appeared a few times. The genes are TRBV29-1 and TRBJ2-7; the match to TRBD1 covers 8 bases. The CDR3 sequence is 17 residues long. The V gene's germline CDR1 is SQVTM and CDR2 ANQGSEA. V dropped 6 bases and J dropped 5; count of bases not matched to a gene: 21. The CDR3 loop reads CSVQLSRTRTGWDEQYF. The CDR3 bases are TGCAGCGTCCAATTATCGCGGACTCGGACAGGGTGGGACGAGCAGTACTTC.

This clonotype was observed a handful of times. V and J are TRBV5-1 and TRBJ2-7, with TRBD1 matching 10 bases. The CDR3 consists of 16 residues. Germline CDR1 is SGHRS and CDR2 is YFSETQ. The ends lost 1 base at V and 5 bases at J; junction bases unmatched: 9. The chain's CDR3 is CASSLYLAGQGNEQYF. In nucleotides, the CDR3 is TGCGCCAGCAGCTTGTATCTGGCGGGACAGGGGAACGAGCAGTACTTC.

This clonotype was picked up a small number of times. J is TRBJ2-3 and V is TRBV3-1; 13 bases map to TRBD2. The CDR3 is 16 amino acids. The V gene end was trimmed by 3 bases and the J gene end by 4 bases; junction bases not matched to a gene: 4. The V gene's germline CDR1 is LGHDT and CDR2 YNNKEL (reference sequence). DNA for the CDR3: TGTGCCAGCAGCCAGACTAGCGGGAGGTGGCCAGATACGCAGTATTTT. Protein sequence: CASSQTSGRWPDTQYF.

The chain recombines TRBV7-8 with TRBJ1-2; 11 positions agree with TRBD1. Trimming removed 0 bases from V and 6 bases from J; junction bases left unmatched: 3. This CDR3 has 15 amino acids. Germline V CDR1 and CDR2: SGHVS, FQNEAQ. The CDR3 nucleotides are TGTGCCAGCAGCTTAGCCGGACAGGGGGCCCATGGCTACACCTTC. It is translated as CASSLAGQGAHGYTF.

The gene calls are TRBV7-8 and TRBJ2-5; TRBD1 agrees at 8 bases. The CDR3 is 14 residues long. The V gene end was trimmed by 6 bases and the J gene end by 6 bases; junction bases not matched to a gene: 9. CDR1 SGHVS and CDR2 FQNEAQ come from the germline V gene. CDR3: CASRPGQVDQTQYF. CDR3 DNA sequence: TGTGCCAGCAGACCGGGACAGGTAGACCAGACCCAGTACTTC.